This T cell receptor (beta chain) was sequenced for a study of cytomegalovirus exposure and HLA in healthy donors. Vbeta (60) and Jbeta (13) primers were used in the PCR. Sequencing was performed with immunoSEQ multiplex PCR; in TCRdb, only in-frame clones are kept and a portion is missing. The data include more than 40,000 clones; the top ten clones carry about 15%. The TCR was taken from a male donor in good health and CMV-seronegative. The source material was PBMCs.

CDR3 coding DNA: TGTGCCAGTGTAGGGACTACAGATACGCAGTATTTT. This encodes CASVGTTDTQYF. The chain couples TRBV11-2 to TRBJ2-3, with D possibly TRBD2 on 6 matching bases. V was shortened by 9 bases and J by 3 bases, with 10 bases between the two germline ends. Germline V lookup: CDR1 SGHAT, CDR2 FQNNGV. The CDR3 sequence is 12 residues long.